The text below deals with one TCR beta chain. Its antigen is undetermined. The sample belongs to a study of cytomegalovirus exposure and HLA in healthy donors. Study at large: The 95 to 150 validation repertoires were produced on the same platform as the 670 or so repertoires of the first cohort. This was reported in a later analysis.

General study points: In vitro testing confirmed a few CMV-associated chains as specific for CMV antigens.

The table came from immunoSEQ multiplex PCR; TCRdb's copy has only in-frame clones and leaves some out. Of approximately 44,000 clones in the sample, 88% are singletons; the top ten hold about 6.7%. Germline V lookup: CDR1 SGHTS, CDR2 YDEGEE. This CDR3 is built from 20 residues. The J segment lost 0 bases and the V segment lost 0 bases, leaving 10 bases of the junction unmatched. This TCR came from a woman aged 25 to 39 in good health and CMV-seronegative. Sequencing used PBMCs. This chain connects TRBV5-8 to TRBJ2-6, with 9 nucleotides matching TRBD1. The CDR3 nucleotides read TGTGCCAGCAGCTTGGACCGGGACAGGGCCCGGTACTCTGGGGCCAACGTCCTGACTTTC. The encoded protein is CASSLDRDRARYSGANVLTF.